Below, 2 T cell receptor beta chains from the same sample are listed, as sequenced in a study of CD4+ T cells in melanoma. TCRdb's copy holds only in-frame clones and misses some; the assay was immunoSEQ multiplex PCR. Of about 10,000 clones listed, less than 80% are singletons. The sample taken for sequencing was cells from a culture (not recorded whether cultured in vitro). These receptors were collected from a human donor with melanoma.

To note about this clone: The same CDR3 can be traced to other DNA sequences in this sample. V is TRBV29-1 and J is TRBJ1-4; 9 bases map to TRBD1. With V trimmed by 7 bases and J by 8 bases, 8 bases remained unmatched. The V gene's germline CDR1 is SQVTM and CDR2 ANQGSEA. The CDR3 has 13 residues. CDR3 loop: CSGMGQGNEKLFF. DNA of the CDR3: TGCAGCGGGATGGGACAGGGAAACGAAAAACTGTTTTTT.

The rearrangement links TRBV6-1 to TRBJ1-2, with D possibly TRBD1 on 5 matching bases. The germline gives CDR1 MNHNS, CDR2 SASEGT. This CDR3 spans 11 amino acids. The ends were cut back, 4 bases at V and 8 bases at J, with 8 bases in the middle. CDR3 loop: CASSAGYGYTF. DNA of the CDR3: TGTGCCAGCAGTGCAGGGTACGGCTACACCTTC.